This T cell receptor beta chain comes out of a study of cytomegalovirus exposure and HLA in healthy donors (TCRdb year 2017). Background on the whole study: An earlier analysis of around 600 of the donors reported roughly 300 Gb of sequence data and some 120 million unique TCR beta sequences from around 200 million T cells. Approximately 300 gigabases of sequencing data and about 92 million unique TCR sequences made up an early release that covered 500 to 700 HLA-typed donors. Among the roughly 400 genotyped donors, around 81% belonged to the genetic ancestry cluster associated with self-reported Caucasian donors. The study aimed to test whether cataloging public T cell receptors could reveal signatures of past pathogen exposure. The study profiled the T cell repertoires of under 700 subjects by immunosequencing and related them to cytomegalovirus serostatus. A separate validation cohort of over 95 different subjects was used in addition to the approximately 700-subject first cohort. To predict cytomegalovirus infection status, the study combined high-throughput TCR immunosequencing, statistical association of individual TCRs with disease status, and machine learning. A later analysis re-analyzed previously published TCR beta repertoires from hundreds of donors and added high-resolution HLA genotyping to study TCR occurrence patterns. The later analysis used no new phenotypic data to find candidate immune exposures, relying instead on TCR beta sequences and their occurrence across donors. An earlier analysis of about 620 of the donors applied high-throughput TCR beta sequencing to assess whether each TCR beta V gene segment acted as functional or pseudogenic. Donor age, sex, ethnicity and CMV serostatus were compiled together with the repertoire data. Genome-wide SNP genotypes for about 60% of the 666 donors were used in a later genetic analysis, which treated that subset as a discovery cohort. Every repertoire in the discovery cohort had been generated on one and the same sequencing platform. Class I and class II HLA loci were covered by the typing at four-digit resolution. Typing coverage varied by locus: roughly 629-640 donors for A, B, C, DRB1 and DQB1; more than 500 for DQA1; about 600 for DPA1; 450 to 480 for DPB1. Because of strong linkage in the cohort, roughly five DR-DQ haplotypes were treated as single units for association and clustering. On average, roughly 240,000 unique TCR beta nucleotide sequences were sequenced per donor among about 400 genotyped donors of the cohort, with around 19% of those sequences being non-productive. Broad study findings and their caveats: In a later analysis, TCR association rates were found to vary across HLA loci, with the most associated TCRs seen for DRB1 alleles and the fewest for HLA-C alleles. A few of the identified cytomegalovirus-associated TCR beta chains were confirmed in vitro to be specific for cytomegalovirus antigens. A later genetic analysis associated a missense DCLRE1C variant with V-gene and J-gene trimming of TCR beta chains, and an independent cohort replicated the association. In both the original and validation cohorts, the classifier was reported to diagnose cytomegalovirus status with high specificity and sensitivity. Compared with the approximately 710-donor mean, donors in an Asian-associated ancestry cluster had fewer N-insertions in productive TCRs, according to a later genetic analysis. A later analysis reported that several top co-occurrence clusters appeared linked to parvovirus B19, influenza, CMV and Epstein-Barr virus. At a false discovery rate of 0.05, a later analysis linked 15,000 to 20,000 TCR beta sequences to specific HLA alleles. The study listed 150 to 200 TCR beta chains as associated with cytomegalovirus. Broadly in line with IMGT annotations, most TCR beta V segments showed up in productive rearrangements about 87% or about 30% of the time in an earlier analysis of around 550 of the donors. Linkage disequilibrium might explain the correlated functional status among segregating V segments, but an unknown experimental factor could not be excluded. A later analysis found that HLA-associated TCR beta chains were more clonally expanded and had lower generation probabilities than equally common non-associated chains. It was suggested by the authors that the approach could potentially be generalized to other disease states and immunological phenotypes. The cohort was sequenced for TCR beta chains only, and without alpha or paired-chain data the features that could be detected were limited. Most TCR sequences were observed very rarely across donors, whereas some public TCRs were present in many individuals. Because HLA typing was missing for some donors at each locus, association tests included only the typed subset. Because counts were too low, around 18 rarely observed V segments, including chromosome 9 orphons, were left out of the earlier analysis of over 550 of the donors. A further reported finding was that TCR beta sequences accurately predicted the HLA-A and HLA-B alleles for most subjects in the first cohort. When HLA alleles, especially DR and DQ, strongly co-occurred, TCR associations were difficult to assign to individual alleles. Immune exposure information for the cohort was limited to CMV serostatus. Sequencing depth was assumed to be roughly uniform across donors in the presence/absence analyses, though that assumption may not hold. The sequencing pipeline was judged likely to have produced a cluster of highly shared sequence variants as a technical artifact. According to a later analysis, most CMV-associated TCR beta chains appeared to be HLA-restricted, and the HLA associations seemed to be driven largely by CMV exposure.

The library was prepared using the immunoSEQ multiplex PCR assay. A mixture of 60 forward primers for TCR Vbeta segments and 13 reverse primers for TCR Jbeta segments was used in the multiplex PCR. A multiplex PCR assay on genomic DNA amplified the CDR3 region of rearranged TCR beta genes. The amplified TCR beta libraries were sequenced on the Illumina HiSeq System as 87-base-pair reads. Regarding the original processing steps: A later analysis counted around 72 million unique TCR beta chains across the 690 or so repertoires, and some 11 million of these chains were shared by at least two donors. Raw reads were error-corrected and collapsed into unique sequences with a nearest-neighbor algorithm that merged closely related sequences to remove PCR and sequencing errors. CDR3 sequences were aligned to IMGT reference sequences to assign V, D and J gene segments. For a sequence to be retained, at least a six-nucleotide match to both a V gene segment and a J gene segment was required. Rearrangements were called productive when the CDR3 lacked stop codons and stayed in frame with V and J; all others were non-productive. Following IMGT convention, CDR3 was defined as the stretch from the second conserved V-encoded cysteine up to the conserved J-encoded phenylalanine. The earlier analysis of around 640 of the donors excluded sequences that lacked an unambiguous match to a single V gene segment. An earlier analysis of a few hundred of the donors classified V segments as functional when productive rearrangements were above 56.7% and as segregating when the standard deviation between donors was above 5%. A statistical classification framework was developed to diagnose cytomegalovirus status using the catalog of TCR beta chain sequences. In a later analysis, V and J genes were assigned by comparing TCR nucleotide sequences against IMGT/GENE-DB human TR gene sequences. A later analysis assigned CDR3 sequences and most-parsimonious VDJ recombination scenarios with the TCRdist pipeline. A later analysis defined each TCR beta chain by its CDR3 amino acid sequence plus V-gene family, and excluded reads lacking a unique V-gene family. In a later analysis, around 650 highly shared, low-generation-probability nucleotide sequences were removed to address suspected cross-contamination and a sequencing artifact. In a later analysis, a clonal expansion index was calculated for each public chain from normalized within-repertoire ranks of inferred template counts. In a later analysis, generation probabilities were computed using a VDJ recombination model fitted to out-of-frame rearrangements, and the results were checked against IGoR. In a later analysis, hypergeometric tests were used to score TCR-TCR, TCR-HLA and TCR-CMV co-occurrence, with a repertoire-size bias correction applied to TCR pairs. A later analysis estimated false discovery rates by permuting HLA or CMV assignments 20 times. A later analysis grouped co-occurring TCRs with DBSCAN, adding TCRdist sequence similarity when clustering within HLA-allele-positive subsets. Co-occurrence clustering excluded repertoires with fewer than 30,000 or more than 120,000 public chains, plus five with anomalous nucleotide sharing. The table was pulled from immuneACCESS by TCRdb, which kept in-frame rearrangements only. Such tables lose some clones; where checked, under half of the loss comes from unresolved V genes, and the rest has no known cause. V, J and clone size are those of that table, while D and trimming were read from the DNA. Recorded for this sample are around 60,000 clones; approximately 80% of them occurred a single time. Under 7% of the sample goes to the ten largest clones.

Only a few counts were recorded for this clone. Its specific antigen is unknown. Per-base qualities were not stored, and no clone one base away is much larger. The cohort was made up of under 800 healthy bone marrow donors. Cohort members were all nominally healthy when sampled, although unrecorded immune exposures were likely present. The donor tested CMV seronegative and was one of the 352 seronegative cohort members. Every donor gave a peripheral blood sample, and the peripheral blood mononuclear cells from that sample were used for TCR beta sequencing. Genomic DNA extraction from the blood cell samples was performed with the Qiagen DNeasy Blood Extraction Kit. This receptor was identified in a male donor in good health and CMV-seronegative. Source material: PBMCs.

The CDR3 protein sequence reads: CASSGRLGGNTEAFF. The bases read TGTGCCAGCAGCGGTCGTTTGGGGGGGAACACTGAAGCTTTCTTT. Here the chain combines TRBV9 and TRBJ1-1; D gene: possibly TRBD1, on 5 matching bases. CDR3 length: 15 amino acids, cysteine to phenylalanine. Kept here is only the CDR3 DNA, which spans 45 bases and is read in frame from base 1. The germline V gene provides CDR1 SGDLS and CDR2 YYNGEE. At the junction V is shortened by 3 bases and J by 1 base, with 13 bases in between.